This TCR beta chain was profiled in a study of tissue T cells after allogeneic stem cell transplantation. Sequenced by immunoSEQ multiplex PCR; TCRdb stores in-frame clones only, minus some. The sample holds roughly 20,000 clones, approximately 69% seen once. As for this clone: Gene labels here are mouse ones.

This clonotype originated in a female BALB/c mouse in good health. MHC haplotype of the mouse line: H2-d. Sequenced input: blood.

The CDR3 spells CASSQELGGRAETLYF. The CDR3 DNA, read in part, is TGTGCCAGCAGCCAAGAGCTGGGGGGGCGTGCAGAAACGCTGTAT. The chain links TRBV5 to TRBJ2-3; 10 positions agree with TRBD2. The CDR3 end lies 1 residue beyond the end of the read and is filled in from the germline J gene. Germline CDR1 and CDR2: LGHNA and YNLKQL (reference sequence). The ends lost 0 bases at V and 1 base at J; junction bases unmatched: 1. This CDR3 comprises 16 residues.